A selection of T cell receptor beta chains follows, all from one sample in a study of blood T cell repertoires in COVID-19. Clones were read by immunoSEQ multiplex PCR, and TCRdb kept only the in-frame ones, dropping some. The table includes about 69,000 clones, nearly 80% detected once. The specimen sequenced was peripheral blood. These TCRs come from a human donor in a cohort sampled during active COVID-19. CDR3s include the opening cysteine and the closing phenylalanine or tryptophan. The D gene is left open where the match is weak. The size entry is marked missing in some rows and otherwise reads once, few, many or a size class.

D,J,length,size,V,CDR3,DNA
TRBD2,TRBJ2-7,14,.,TRBV6-6,CASSPGTSSYEQYF,TGTGCCAGCAGCCCGGGGACTAGCTCCTACGAGCAGTACTTC
.,TRBJ1-6,15,.,TRBV28,CASSLWGGGNSPLHF,TGTGCCAGCAGTTTGTGGGGCGGGGGGAATTCACCCCTCCACTTT
.,TRBJ2-5,12,.,TRBV6-1,CASSEAGPGPYF,TGTGCCAGCAGTGAAGCCGGTCCAGGGCCTTACTTC
TRBD2,TRBJ2-2,18,.,TRBV10-3,CAISPGLAGTTNTGELFF,TGTGCCATCAGTCCCGGACTAGCGGGCACCACGAACACCGGGGAGCTGTTTTTT
TRBD1,TRBJ2-7,15,once,TRBV5-1,CASSVTGQGDYEQYF,TGCGCCAGCAGCGTAACGGGACAGGGGGACTACGAGCAGTACTTC
TRBD1,TRBJ2-7,14,.,TRBV18,CASSRPGQIYEQYF,TGTGCCAGCTCACGCCCGGGACAGATCTACGAGCAGTACTTC
TRBD1,TRBJ2-5,17,.,TRBV7-6,CASSLLTAGQGAGTQYF,TGTGCCAGCAGCTTGTTGACGGCGGGACAGGGGGCCGGGACCCAGTACTTC
.,TRBJ2-4,13,.,TRBV7-2,CASSLRREDIQYF,TGTGCCAGCAGCTTAAGGCGGGAAGACATTCAGTACTTC
TRBD1,TRBJ1-4,13,.,TRBV4-1,CASSFQGAEKLFF,TGCGCCAGCAGTTTTCAGGGGGCTGAAAAACTGTTTTTT
.,TRBJ2-2,18,.,TRBV11-2,CASSLDLGQGIYTGELFF,TGTGCCAGCAGCTTAGATCTCGGCCAGGGAATCTACACCGGGGAGCTGTTTTTT
.,TRBJ2-7,14,.,TRBV10-3,CAISEKAGLYEQYF,TGTGCCATCAGTGAGAAGGCAGGGCTCTACGAGCAGTACTTC
.,TRBJ2-5,14,.,TRBV24-1,CATSDLGGEETQYF,TGTGCCACCAGTGATTTGGGCGGGGAAGAGACCCAGTACTTC
.,TRBJ1-1,15,many,TRBV5-1,CASSLEGTGNTEAFF,TGCGCCAGCAGCTTAGAGGGGACTGGGAACACTGAAGCTTTCTTT
TRBD1,TRBJ2-7,14,few,TRBV10-2,CASRQGTTPYEQYF,TGCGCCAGCCGACAGGGGACGACTCCCTACGAGCAGTACTTC
TRBD1,TRBJ2-3,15,.,TRBV24-1,CATSVWTGTTDTQYF,TGTGCCACCAGTGTTTGGACAGGGACGACAGATACGCAGTATTTT
TRBD1,TRBJ2-2,16,.,TRBV5-6,CASSQGQAANTGELFF,TGTGCCAGCAGCCAGGGACAGGCCGCGAACACCGGGGAGCTGTTTTTT
.,TRBJ1-4,11,.,TRBV11-2,CASSHNEKLFF,TGTGCCAGCAGCCATAATGAAAAACTGTTTTTT
.,TRBJ2-1,12,.,TRBV5-1,CASSLDEYEQFF,TGCGCCAGCAGCTTGGACGAGTATGAGCAGTTCTTC
TRBD2,TRBJ2-3,16,once,TRBV3-1/TRBV3-2,CASSHRRRGITDTQYF,TGTGCCAGCAGCCATCGAAGGCGGGGGATCACAGATACGCAGTATTTT
.,TRBJ1-1,13,.,TRBV7-2,CASSLDRTFEAFF,TGTGCCAGCAGCTTAGATCGGACTTTTGAAGCTTTCTTT
TRBD1,TRBJ1-4,16,.,TRBV7-9,CASSSRAGTGGEKLFF,TGTGCCAGCAGCTCCCGGGCGGGGACAGGCGGCGAAAAACTGTTTTTT
.,TRBJ1-1,14,few,TRBV28,CASSLGRGYTEAFF,TGTGCCAGCAGCCTCGGGAGGGGTTACACTGAAGCTTTCTTT
.,TRBJ1-6,15,.,TRBV11-2,CASSSPVVYNSPLHF,TGTGCCAGCAGCTCCCCGGTGGTCTATAATTCACCCCTCCACTTT
.,TRBJ1-5,14,many,TRBV27,CASSFVRESQPQHF,TGTGCCAGCAGTTTCGTCAGGGAATCTCAGCCCCAGCATTTT
TRBD2,TRBJ2-1,18,.,TRBV3-1/TRBV3-2,CASSEGTSGKSPYNEQFF,TGTGCCAGCAGCGAAGGGACTAGCGGGAAAAGCCCCTACAATGAGCAGTTCTTC
TRBD1,TRBJ1-6,21,.,TRBV28,CASSFPGYRRDRGVNNSPLHF,TGTGCCAGCAGTTTCCCCGGGTACCGTCGGGACAGGGGCGTTAATAATTCACCCCTCCACTTT
TRBD1,TRBJ2-7,14,.,TRBV5-8,CASNQGQASYEQYF,TGTGCCAGCAACCAGGGACAGGCCTCCTACGAGCAGTACTTC
.,TRBJ2-7,13,.,TRBV3-1/TRBV3-2,CASSQGGTYEQYF,TGTGCCAGCAGCCAAGGCGGTACCTACGAGCAGTACTTC
TRBD2,TRBJ2-2,15,.,TRBV5-1,CASSGSGSGTGELFF,TGCGCCAGCAGCGGTAGCGGGAGTGGTACCGGGGAGCTGTTTTTT
TRBD2,TRBJ2-7,15,once,TRBV5-1,CASSWVGLAHYEQYF,TGCGCCAGCAGCTGGGTGGGACTAGCGCATTACGAGCAGTACTTC
TRBD2,TRBJ2-7,15,.,TRBV2,CASSGRLAGAHEQYF,TGTGCCAGCAGTGGCCGGCTAGCGGGAGCCCACGAGCAGTACTTC
.,TRBJ1-5,18,.,TRBV28,CASNTLPTGSFRNQPQHF,TGTGCCAGCAACACCTTGCCCACAGGGTCTTTTCGCAATCAGCCCCAGCATTTT
TRBD2,TRBJ2-7,13,.,TRBV6-5,CASKTSGLYEQYF,TGTGCCAGCAAGACTAGCGGCCTTTACGAGCAGTACTTC
.,TRBJ2-7,15,once,TRBV6-5,CASSYSKDISYEQYF,TGTGCCAGCAGTTACTCAAAAGACATCTCCTACGAGCAGTACTTC
TRBD2,TRBJ2-5,15,.,TRBV5-1,CASSPGTSGQETQYF,TGCGCCAGCAGCCCCGGGACTAGCGGGCAAGAGACCCAGTACTTC
TRBD2,TRBJ2-5,14,many,TRBV19,CASKERGPQETQYF,TGTGCCAGTAAGGAGCGGGGGCCCCAAGAGACCCAGTACTTC
TRBD2,TRBJ2-1,15,once,TRBV19,CASSTGTSGGTDQFF,TGTGCCAGTAGTACTGGGACTAGCGGGGGGACAGACCAGTTCTTC
.,TRBJ2-6,16,few,TRBV28,CASSRRGGSGANVLTF,TGTGCCAGCAGTAGGAGGGGGGGCTCTGGGGCCAACGTCCTGACTTTC
TRBD1,TRBJ2-5,15,.,TRBV28,CASSTPGQGAKTQYF,TGTGCCAGCAGTACCCCGGGACAGGGGGCGAAGACCCAGTACTTC
TRBD2,TRBJ2-2,17,.,TRBV7-9,CASSPLAGGFNTGELFF,TGTGCCAGCAGCCCTCTAGCGGGGGGCTTCAACACCGGGGAGCTGTTTTTT
.,TRBJ2-2,16,.,TRBV7-2,CASRVKGGAQVGELFF,TGTGCCAGCAGAGTGAAGGGGGGGGCGCAGGTCGGGGAGCTGTTTTTT
.,TRBJ1-5,13,once,TRBV28,CASSLLGAQPQHF,TGTGCCAGCAGTTTATTGGGGGCCCAGCCCCAGCATTTT